This note documents a single T cell receptor (beta chain) sequence. Its recognized antigen is unknown. Base quality data are lacking; no much larger clone is found one base away. The germline V gene yields SGHTA for CDR1 and FQGNSA for CDR2. V loses 5 bases of germline sequence and J loses 5 bases, and the interval between the two ends is 13 bases. The CDR3 runs 14 amino acids, cysteine and phenylalanine included. The DNA shown is the 42-base CDR3, in frame from base 1. Participants in the prospective study were enrolled through a virtual design, were aged roughly 18 to 100 years, and lived in roughly 24 United States geographic areas. In the prospective study, participants were assigned to cohorts based on the clinical history participants reported in a screening survey and a study questionnaire. Recovered participants in ImmuneRACE Cohort 3 were defined by two consecutive negative NP/OP PCR tests, clearance by a healthcare professional, or resolution of symptoms. Mobile phlebotomists in the prospective study collected whole blood, serum and a nasopharyngeal or oropharyngeal swab from every participant. Over an approximately 2-month period, participants in the prospective study had the option of providing additional blood draws and questionnaires. Before DNA extraction, prospective study blood samples were shipped either frozen or at room temperature.

This specimen belongs to a study of blood T cell repertoires in COVID-19 (dated by TCRdb to 2018 to 2020). Study-level background: Collaborator samples came from the United States, Italy and Spain and covered acute and convalescent phases of COVID-19. Sample metadata almost always included a de-identified subject ID, COVID-19 status, age in years and sex. The prospective study material was composed of cDNA or gDNA derived from T cells, B-cell-depleted T cells, or PBMCs. A freely available public database, intended as a resource for researchers studying the immune response to SARS-CoV-2, is where the repertoires were released. The dataset comprised deeply sampled blood TCRbeta repertoires from subjects exposed to, actively infected with, or recovered from COVID-19. Samples were obtained from the ongoing ImmuneRACE study (first 160 participants) and from 1,254 subjects provided by 6 global collaborators. Where HLA class I and class II types were available, the types were taken from metadata supplied by the sample provider, not from assay-based typing.

TCRbeta CDR3 regions were amplified from genomic DNA using the immunoSEQ Assay, a bias-controlled multiplex PCR. The paper's data handling went like this. Within the assay, amplification of reference gene primers was used to estimate how many nucleated cells each sample contained. To quantify the absolute abundance of each unique TCRbeta CDR3 rearrangement, sequence reads were collapsed and filtered. Productive Simpson clonality was computed per sample as the square root of Simpson's diversity index over productive rearrangements. In TCRdb, the immuneACCESS table is reduced to in-frame sequences with V and J assigned. These tables do not hold every clone; where another copy was compared, an unresolved V gene accounts for under half, and the others remain unexplained. The V and J calls and the clone size are those of that table, but D and trimming were determined from the DNA. For this sample there are fewer than 200,000 clones; approximately 82% appear just once. The ten biggest clones cover roughly 15% of the sample.

Results and caveats for the whole study, not just this receptor: The quantity of clinical and demographic metadata differed by source and by participant and was supplied without curation.

The sequence was obtained from a middle-aged man who had recovered from COVID-19. The source material was PBMCs or T cells enriched from blood (not recorded which). The rearranged chain carries TRBV7-2 and TRBJ1-5; TRBD1 is a weak D gene call, 5 bases matching. The sequenced DNA: TGTGCCAGCAGCCCGACCTGGGGCTATCAGCCCCAGCATTTT. It encodes CASSPTWGYQPQHF.